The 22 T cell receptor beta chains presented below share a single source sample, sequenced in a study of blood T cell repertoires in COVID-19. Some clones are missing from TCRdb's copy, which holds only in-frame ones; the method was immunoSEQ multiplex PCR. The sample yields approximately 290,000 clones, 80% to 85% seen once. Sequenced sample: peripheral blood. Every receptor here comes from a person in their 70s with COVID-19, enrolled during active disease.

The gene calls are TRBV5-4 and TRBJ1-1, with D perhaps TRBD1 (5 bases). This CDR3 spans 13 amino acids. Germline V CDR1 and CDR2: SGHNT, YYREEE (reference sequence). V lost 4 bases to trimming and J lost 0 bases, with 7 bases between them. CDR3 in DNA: TGTGCCAGCAGCCCACAGGTGAACACTGAAGCTTTCTTT. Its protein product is CASSPQVNTEAFF.

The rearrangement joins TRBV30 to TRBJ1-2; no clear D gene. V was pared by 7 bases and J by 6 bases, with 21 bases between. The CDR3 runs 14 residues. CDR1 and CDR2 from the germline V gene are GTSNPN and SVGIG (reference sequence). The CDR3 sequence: CAYSRLSGSDGYTF. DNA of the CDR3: TGTGCCTACTCCCGACTGTCCGGTTCCGATGGCTACACCTTC.

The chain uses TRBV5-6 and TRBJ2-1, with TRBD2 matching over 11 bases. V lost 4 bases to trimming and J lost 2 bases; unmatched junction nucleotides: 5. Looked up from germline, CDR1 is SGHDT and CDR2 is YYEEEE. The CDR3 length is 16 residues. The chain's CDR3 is CASSRYSGGAYNEQFF. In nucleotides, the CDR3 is TGTGCCAGCAGCCGCTATAGCGGGGGGGCCTACAATGAGCAGTTCTTC.

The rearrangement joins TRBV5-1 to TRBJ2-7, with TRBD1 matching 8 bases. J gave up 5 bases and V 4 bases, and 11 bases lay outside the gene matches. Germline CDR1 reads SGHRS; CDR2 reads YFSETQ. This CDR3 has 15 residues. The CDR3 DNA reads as TGCGCCAGCAGCCATGGACAGGGTACTTCCCACGAGCAGTACTTC. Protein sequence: CASSHGQGTSHEQYF.

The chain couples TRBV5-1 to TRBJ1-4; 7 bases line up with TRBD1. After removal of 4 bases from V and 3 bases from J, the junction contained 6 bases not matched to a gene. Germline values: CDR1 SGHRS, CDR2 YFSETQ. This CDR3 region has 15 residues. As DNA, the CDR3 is TGCGCCAGCAGCCCCTCGACAGGGTCTAATGAAAAACTGTTTTTT. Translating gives CASSPSTGSNEKLFF.

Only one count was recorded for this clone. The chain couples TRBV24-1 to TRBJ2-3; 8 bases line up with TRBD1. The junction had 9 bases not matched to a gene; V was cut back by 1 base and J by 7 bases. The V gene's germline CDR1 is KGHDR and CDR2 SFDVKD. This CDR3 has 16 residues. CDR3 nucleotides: TGTGCCACCAGTGATTTTGGGACAGGACTTTTAAATACGCAGTATTTT. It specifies CATSDFGTGLLNTQYF.

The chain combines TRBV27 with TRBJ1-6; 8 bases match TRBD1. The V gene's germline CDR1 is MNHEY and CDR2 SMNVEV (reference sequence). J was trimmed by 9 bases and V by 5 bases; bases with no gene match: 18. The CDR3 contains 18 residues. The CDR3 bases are TGTGCCAGCAGTACCACCGGGACAGGTCTGATAATGGGTTCACCCCTCCACTTT. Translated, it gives CASSTTGTGLIMGSPLHF.

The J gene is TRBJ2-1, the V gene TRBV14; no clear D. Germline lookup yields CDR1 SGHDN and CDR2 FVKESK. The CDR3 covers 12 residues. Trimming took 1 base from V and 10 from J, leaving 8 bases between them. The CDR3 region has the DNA TGTGCCAGCAGCCAAGTTGTTCAGGAGCAGTTCTTC. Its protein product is CASSQVVQEQFF.

CDR3 DNA sequence: TGTGCCAGCAGCCCAACCCAGGGCTCCCGAGACAAGCAGTACTTC. As protein: CASSPTQGSRDKQYF. The J gene is TRBJ2-7, the V gene TRBV5-8; maybe TRBD1 (5 bases). The germline CDR1 and CDR2 sequences are SGHTS and YDEGEE. The germline V and J ends were trimmed by 4 bases and 8 bases, with 22 bases remaining between them. CDR3 length: 15 residues. Complete variable domain (other parts from reference TRBV5-8 and TRBJ2-7): EAGVTQSPTHLIKTRGQQATLRCSPISGHTSVYWYQQALGLGLQFLLWYDEGEERNRGNFPPRFSGRQFPNYSSELNVNALELEDSALYLCASSPTQGSRDKQYFGPGTRLTVT.

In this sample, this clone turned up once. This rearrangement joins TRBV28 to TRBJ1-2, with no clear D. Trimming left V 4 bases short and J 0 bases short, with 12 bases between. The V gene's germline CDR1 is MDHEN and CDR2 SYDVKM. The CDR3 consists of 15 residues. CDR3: CASSSSEVSNYGYTF. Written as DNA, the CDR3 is TGTGCCAGCAGTTCTTCAGAGGTTTCTAACTATGGCTACACCTTC.

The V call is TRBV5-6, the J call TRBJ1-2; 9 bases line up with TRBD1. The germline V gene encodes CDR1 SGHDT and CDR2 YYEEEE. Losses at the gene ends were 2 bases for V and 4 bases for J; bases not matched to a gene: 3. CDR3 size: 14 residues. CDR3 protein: CASSFPTGGYGYTF. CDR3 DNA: TGTGCCAGCAGCTTCCCGACAGGGGGCTATGGCTACACCTTC.

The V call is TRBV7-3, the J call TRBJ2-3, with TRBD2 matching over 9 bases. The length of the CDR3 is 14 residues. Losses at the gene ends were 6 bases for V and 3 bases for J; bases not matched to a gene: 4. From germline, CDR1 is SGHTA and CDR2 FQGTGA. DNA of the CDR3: TGTGCCAGCAGACCGGGACTAGCAACAGATACGCAGTATTTT. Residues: CASRPGLATDTQYF.

CDR3 in amino acids: CASSPSGWAEQYF. In nucleotides, the CDR3 is TGTGCCAGCAGCCCTTCAGGCTGGGCCGAGCAGTACTTC. The rearrangement uses TRBV11-3 and TRBJ2-7; D not resolved. The CDR3 totals 13 residues. The V gene's germline CDR1 is SGHNT and CDR2 YENEEA. Trimming pared 5 bases from V and 6 bases from J, leaving 14 bases between.

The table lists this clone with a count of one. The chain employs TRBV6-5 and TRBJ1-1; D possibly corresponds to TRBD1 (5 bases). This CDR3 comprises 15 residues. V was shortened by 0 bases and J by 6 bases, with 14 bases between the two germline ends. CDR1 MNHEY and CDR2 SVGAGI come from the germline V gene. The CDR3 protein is CASSYSGKRGPEAFF. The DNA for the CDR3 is TGTGCCAGCAGTTACTCGGGAAAAAGGGGCCCTGAAGCTTTCTTT.

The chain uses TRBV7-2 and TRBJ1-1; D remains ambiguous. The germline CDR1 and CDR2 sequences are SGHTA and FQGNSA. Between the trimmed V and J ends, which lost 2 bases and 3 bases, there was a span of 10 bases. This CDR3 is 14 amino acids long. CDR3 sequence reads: CASSLSGVDTEAFF. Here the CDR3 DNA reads TGTGCCAGCAGCTTATCCGGGGTTGACACTGAAGCTTTCTTT.

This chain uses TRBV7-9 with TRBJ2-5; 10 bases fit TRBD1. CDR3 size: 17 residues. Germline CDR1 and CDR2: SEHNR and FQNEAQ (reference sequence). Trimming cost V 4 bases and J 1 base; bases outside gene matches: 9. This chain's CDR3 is CASSYEGQGVFQETQYF. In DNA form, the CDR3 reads TGTGCCAGCAGCTACGAAGGACAGGGGGTCTTCCAAGAGACCCAGTACTTC.

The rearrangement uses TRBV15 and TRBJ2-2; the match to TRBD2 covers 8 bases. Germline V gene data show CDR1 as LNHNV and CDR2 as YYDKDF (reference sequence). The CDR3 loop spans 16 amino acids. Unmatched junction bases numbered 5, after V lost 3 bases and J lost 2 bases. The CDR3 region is CATSRASGRNTGELFF. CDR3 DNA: TGTGCCACCAGCAGGGCCAGCGGGAGAAACACCGGGGAGCTGTTTTTT. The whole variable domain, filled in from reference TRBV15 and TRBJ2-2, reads DAMVIQNPRYQVTQFGKPVTLSCSQTLNHNVMYWYQQKSSQAPKLLFHYYDKDFNNEADTPDNFQSRRPNTSFCFLDIRSPGLGDTAMYLCATSRASGRNTGELFFGEGSRLTVL.

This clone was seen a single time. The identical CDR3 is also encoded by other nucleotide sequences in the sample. For the CDR3, the DNA is TGTGCCAGTAGTATAGGCGGGGGGGCAACAGATACGCAGTATTTT. Protein product: CASSIGGGATDTQYF. The chain combines TRBV19 with TRBJ2-3; 9 bases are a match to TRBD2. Trimming cost V 1 base and J 3 bases; bases outside gene matches: 2. This CDR3 contains 15 residues. CDR1 is LNHDA, CDR2 SQIVND, per germline (reference sequence).

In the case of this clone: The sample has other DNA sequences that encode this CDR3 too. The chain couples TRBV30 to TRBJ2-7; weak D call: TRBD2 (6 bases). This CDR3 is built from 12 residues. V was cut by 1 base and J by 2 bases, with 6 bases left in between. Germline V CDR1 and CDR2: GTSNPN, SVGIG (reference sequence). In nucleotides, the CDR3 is TGTGCCTGGAGTGGGGGGGCCTACGAGCAGTACTTC. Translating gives CAWSGGAYEQYF.

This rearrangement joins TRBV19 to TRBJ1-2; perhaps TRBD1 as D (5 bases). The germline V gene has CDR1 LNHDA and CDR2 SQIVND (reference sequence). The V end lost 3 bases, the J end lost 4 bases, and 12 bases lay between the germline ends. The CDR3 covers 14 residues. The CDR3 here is CASSIQGRFYGYTF. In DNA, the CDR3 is TGTGCCAGTAGTATTCAGGGTCGGTTCTATGGCTACACCTTC.

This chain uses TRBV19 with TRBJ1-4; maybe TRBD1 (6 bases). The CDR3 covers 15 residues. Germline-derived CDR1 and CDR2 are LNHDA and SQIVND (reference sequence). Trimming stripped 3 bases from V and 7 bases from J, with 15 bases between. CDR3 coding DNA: TGTGCCAGTAGTATCTTGGACAGCTCGCGTGAAAAACTGTTTTTT. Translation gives CASSILDSSREKLFF.

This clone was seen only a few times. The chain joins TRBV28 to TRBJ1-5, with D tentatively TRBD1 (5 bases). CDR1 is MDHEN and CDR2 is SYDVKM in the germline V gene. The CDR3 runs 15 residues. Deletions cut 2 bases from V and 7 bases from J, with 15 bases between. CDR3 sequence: CASSLQNRLLQPQHF. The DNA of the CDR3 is TGTGCCAGCAGTTTACAAAACAGGTTACTACAGCCCCAGCATTTT.